The source of this TCR beta chain is a study of blood T cell repertoires in COVID-19. In the original analysis: Reference gene primers were amplified, and this amplification served to estimate nucleated cell counts. Produced via immunoSEQ multiplex PCR; TCRdb's table is partial and in-frame only. V and J calls and clone size are as listed in that table; D and trimming were resolved from the DNA. The sample consists of 200,000 to 250,000 clones, about nine tenths of them appearing once. Looked up from germline, CDR1 is SNHLY and CDR2 is FYNNEI. This CDR3 has 14 amino acids. V lost 6 bases and J 2 bases, leaving 13 bases between the germline ends.

This TCR was recovered from a man of 80 years or more with acute or convalescent COVID-19. The chain uses TRBV2 and TRBJ2-5, with D maybe TRBD1 (6 bases). Sequenced input: peripheral blood. The CDR3 protein is CASRPRQVQETQYF. CDR3 coding DNA: TGTGCCAGCAGGCCTAGACAGGTTCAAGAGACCCAGTACTTC. Filled out from reference TRBV2 and TRBJ2-5, the complete variable domain reads EPEVTQTPSHQVTQMGQEVILRCVPISNHLYFYWYRQILGQKVEFLVSFYNNEISEKSEIFDDQFSVERPDGSNFTLKIRSTKLEDSAMYFCASRPRQVQETQYFGPGTRLLVL.